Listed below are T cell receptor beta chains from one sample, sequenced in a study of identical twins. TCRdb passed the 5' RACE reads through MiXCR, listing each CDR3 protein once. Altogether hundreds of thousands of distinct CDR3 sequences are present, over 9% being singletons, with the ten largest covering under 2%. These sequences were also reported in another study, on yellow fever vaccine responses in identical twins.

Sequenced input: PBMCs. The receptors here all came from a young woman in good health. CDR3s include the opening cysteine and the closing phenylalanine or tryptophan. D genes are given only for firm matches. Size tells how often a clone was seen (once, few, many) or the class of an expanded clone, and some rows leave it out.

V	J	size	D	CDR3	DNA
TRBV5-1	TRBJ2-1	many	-	CASSNHDNEQFF	TGCGCCAGCAGCAACCATGACAATGAGCAGTTCTTC
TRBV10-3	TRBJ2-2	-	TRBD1	CAISKTGQGMAGELFF	TGTGCCATCAGTAAGACGGGACAGGGAATGGCCGGGGAGCTGTTTTTT
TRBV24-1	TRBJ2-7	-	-	CATSVEGTPSEQYF	TGTGCCACCAGTGTAGAGGGGACCCCATCCGAGCAGTACTTC
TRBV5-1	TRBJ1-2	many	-	CASSEGQGYGYTF	TGCGCCAGCAGCGAGGGACAAGGCTATGGCTACACCTTC
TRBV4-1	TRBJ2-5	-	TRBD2	CASSQLAGGHETQYF	TGCGCCAGCAGCCAGCTAGCGGGGGGGCATGAGACCCAGTACTTC
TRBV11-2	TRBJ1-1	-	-	CASSLAGSSMNTEAFF	TGTGCCAGCAGCTTAGCGGGCAGCTCAATGAACACTGAAGCTTTCTTT
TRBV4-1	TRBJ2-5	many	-	CASSQVGLILETQYF	TGCGCCAGCAGCCAAGTCGGTCTGATCTTAGAGACCCAGTACTTC
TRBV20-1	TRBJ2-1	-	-	CSAEVYNEQFF	TGCAGTGCGGAGGTATACAATGAGCAGTTCTTC
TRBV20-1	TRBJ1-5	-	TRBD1	CSANPGQVIGQPQHF	TGCAGTGCTAACCCGGGACAGGTCATTGGGCAGCCCCAGCATTTT
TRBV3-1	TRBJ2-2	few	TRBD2	CASSPEAAGVTGELFF	TGTGCCAGCAGCCCAGAGGCGGCGGGGGTCACCGGGGAGCTGTTTTTT
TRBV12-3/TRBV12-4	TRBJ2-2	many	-	CASRGGLNTGELFF	TGTGCCAGCAGAGGCGGGCTGAACACCGGGGAGCTGTTTTTT
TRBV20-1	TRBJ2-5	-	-	CSARDPSEAQETQYF	TGCAGTGCTAGAGACCCATCCGAGGCACAAGAGACCCAGTACTTC
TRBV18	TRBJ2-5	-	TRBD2	CASSHDLAGRETQYF	TGTGCCAGCTCACACGACCTAGCGGGAAGGGAGACCCAGTACTTC
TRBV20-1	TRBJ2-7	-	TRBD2	CSAIAGVGEQYF	TGCAGTGCTATAGCGGGAGTGGGCGAGCAGTACTTC
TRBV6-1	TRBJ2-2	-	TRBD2	CASSDGLAVIWSGELFF	TGTGCCAGCAGTGATGGACTAGCGGTTATTTGGTCCGGGGAGCTGTTTTTT
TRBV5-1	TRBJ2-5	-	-	CASSWSSPRQETQYF	TGCGCCAGCAGCTGGAGCAGCCCCCGACAAGAGACCCAGTACTTC
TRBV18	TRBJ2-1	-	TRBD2	CASSLINGRGGRIEQFF	TGTGCCAGCTCACTTATTAATGGCCGCGGGGGGCGAATCGAGCAGTTCTTC
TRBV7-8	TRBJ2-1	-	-	CASSPKPRIGEQFF	TGTGCCAGCAGCCCCAAACCTCGGATCGGTGAGCAGTTCTTC
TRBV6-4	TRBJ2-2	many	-	CASSDGYAGELFF	TGTGCCAGCAGTGACGGATATGCCGGGGAGCTGTTTTTT
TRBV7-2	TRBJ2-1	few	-	CASSLAILYNEQFF	TGTGCCAGCAGCTTAGCGATACTGTACAATGAGCAGTTCTTC
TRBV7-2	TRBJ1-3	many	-	CASSFNRRTVPSGNTIYF	TGTGCCAGCAGCTTCAATCGGCGGACAGTACCCTCTGGAAACACCATATATTTT
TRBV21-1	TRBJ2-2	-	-	CASSKDLLGGYVNTGELFF	TGTGCCAGCAGCAAAGATCTTTTGGGGGGATACGTAAACACCGGGGAGCTGTTTTTT
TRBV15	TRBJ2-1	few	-	CATSVTRGRNNEQFF	TGTGCCACCAGCGTAACTCGGGGACGGAACAATGAGCAGTTCTTC
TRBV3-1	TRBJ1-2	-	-	CASSQEGTSLHTF	TGTGCCAGCAGCCAAGAAGGAACTTCTTTACACACCTTC
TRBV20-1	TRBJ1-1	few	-	CSALKTGHTEAFF	TGCAGTGCTTTGAAGACAGGACACACTGAAGCTTTCTTT
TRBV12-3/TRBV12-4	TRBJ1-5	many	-	CASSTDQGQPQHF	TGTGCCAGCAGTACAGACCAAGGGCAGCCCCAGCATTTT
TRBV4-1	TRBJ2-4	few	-	CASSHVGLWNIQYF	TGCGCCAGCAGCCACGTTGGCCTCTGGAACATTCAGTACTTC
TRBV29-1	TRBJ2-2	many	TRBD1	CSVGQPNTGELFF	TGCAGCGTGGGACAGCCGAACACCGGGGAGCTGTTTTTT
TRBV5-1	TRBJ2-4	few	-	CASSREAKNIQYF	TGCGCCAGCAGCAGAGAAGCCAAAAACATTCAGTACTTC
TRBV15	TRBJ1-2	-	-	CATSPDLNYGYTF	TGTGCCACCAGCCCAGATCTTAACTATGGCTACACCTTC
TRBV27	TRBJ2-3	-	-	CASSNRSTDTQYF	TGTGCCAGCAGTAACAGAAGCACAGATACGCAGTATTTT
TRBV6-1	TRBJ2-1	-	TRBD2	CASSDSGGALPFF	TGTGCCAGCAGTGACAGCGGGGGGGCCTTACCGTTCTTC
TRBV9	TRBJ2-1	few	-	CASSVGPRVEYEQFF	TGTGCCAGCAGCGTAGGCCCAAGGGTCGAATATGAGCAGTTCTTC
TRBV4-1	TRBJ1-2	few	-	CASSQDLTGSNYGYTF	TGCGCCAGCAGCCAAGATCTAACAGGTTCTAACTATGGCTACACCTTC
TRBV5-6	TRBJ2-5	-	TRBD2	CASSEYSGVIKTQYF	TGTGCCAGCTCCGAGTATAGCGGGGTAATAAAGACCCAGTACTTC
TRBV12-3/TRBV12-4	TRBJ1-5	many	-	CASSSVSNQPQHF	TGTGCCAGCAGCTCGGTTAGCAATCAGCCCCAGCATTTT
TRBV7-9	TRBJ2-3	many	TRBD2	CASSPGTSAPSTDTQYF	TGTGCCAGCAGCCCCGGGACTAGCGCCCCTAGCACAGATACGCAGTATTTT
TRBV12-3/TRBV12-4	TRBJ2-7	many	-	CASSRFVGTYEQYF	TGTGCCAGCAGTCGGTTCGTTGGGACCTACGAGCAGTACTTC
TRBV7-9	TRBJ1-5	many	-	CASSLGGAGGNQPQHF	TGTGCCAGCAGCTTAGGCGGGGCAGGTGGAAATCAGCCCCAGCATTTT
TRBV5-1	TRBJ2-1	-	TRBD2	CASSLGLAGGSNEQFF	TGCGCCAGCAGCTTGGGCCTAGCGGGGGGCTCAAATGAGCAGTTCTTC
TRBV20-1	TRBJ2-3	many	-	CSARIDTQYF	TGCAGCGCAAGGATCGATACGCAGTATTTT
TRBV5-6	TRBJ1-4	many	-	CASSLEQEINEKLFF	TGTGCCAGCAGCTTGGAACAGGAGATTAATGAAAAACTGTTTTTT
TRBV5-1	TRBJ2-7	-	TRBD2	CASSSASGRVYEQYF	TGCGCCAGCAGCTCCGCTAGCGGGAGAGTGTACGAGCAGTACTTC
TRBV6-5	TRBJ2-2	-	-	CASSYSLRGMNTGELFF	TGTGCCAGCAGTTACTCGTTACGGGGGATGAACACCGGGGAGCTGTTTTTT
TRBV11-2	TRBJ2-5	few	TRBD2	CASSLGTSGRALIPVQETQYF	TGTGCCAGCAGCTTAGGGACTAGCGGGAGGGCCTTAATACCCGTACAAGAGACCCAGTACTTC
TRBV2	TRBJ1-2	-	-	CASSLLGRDGYTF	TGTGCCAGCAGCCTGCTGGGACGGGATGGCTACACCTTC
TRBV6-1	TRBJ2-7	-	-	CASSRLGGNYEQYF	TGTGCCAGCTCCCGCCTGGGCGGCAACTACGAGCAGTACTTC
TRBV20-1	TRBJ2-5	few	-	CSAGASETQYF	TGCAGTGCCGGGGCTTCGGAGACCCAGTACTTC
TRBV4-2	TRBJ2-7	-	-	CASSQTGTSSSYEQYF	TGTGCCAGCAGCCAAACCGGGACTTCCAGCTCCTACGAGCAGTACTTC
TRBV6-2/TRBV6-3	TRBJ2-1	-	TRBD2	CASNVGTSGYNEQFF	TGTGCCAGCAACGTAGGGACTAGCGGCTACAATGAGCAGTTCTTC
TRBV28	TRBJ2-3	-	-	CASSSPAATDTQYF	TGTGCCAGCAGTTCCCCAGCCGCCACAGATACGCAGTATTTT
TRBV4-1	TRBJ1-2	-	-	CASSQEGGPNYGYTF	TGCGCCAGCAGCCAAGAGGGGGGACCCAACTATGGCTACACCTTC
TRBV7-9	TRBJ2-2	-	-	CASTDSSREPTGELFF	TGTGCCAGCACAGATTCTTCCAGGGAACCCACCGGGGAGCTGTTTTTT
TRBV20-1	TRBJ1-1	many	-	CSASRPNTEAFF	TGCAGTGCTTCCCGACCGAACACTGAAGCTTTCTTT
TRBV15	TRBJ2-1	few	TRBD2	CATSSGTSGRLGEQFF	TGTGCCACCAGCAGCGGGACTAGCGGGAGGCTCGGTGAGCAGTTCTTC
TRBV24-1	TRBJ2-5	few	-	CATSDSQGTQYF	TGTGCCACCAGTGATTCACAGGGGACCCAGTACTTC
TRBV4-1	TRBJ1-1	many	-	CASSQEVVRMNTEAFF	TGCGCCAGCAGCCAAGAAGTTGTCAGGATGAACACTGAAGCTTTCTTT